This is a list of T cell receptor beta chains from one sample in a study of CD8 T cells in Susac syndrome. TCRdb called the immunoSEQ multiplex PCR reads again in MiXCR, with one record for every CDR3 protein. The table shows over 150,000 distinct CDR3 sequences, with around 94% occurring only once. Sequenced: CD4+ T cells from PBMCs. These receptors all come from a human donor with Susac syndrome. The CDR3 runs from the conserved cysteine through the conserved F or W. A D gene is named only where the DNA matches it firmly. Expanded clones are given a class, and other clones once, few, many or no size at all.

CDR3: CASSQGQGTSSTQYF
DNA: TGTGCCAGCAGCCAGGGACAGGGGACCTCCTCGACCCAGTACTTC
D: TRBD1
J: TRBJ2-5
V: TRBV7-2
size: .

CDR3: CATSRDPRSGSYNEQFF
DNA: TGTGCCACCAGCAGAGATCCTCGGTCGGGCTCCTACAATGAGCAGTTCTTC
D: .
J: TRBJ2-1
V: TRBV15
size: .

CDR3: CASSQRRGYTF
DNA: TGTGCCAGCAGCCAAAGGAGGGGCTACACCTTC
D: .
J: TRBJ1-2
V: TRBV5-8
size: .

CDR3: CSARAPITNTGELFF
DNA: TGCAGTGCTAGAGCCCCCATCACGAACACCGGGGAGCTGTTTTTT
D: .
J: TRBJ2-2
V: TRBV20-1
size: .

CDR3: CASSLEPTPPYEQYF
DNA: TGTGCCAGCAGCTTAGAGCCCACTCCCCCCTACGAGCAGTACTTC
D: .
J: TRBJ2-7
V: TRBV11-2
size: once

CDR3: CASSLGGQGGSYEQYF
DNA: TGTGCCAGCAGCTTAGGGGGGCAGGGGGGCTCCTACGAGCAGTACTTC
D: .
J: TRBJ2-7
V: TRBV7-2
size: .

CDR3: CASGKQGDYTF
DNA: TGCGCCAGCGGAAAACAGGGAGACTACACCTTC
D: .
J: TRBJ1-2
V: TRBV5-1
size: once

CDR3: CASSPFGTGELFF
DNA: TGTGCCAGCTCACCGTTTGGCACCGGGGAGCTGTTTTTT
D: .
J: TRBJ2-2
V: TRBV18
size: .

CDR3: CASSPRGSGTLAKNIQYF
DNA: TGTGCCAGTAGTCCGCGCGGTAGCGGGACACTAGCCAAAAACATTCAGTACTTC
D: TRBD2
J: TRBJ2-4
V: TRBV19
size: .

CDR3: CASSPLRWGADSYTF
DNA: TGTGCCAGCAGCCCCCTGAGGTGGGGGGCAGATAGCTACACCTTC
D: .
J: TRBJ1-2
V: TRBV7-2
size: once

CDR3: CASSWAGAGSFSSTDTQYF
DNA: TGCGCCAGCAGCTGGGCGGGGGCAGGGTCCTTCTCTAGCACAGATACGCAGTATTTT
D: .
J: TRBJ2-3
V: TRBV5-1
size: .

CDR3: CSARGGLETQYF
DNA: TGCAGTGCCAGGGGTGGGTTAGAGACCCAGTACTTC
D: .
J: TRBJ2-5
V: TRBV20-1
size: .

CDR3: CAQDRQNTGELFF
DNA: TGTGCCCAAGACAGACAGAACACCGGGGAGCTGTTTTTT
D: .
J: TRBJ2-2
V: TRBV6-5
size: .

CDR3: CSALGLGGTEAFF
DNA: TGCAGTGCGTTGGGCCTTGGAGGGACTGAAGCTTTCTTT
D: .
J: TRBJ1-1
V: TRBV20-1
size: .

CDR3: CSARDLERDTDTQYF
DNA: TGCAGTGCTAGAGATCTCGAGCGGGACACAGATACGCAGTATTTT
D: TRBD2
J: TRBJ2-3
V: TRBV20-1
size: .

CDR3: CASRPRGAGNTIYF
DNA: TGTGCCAGCAGACCCCGGGGGGCTGGAAACACCATATATTTT
D: .
J: TRBJ1-3
V: TRBV6-6
size: .

CDR3: CAWSVSSVGTDTQYF
DNA: TGTGCCTGGAGTGTCTCTAGCGTGGGCACAGATACGCAGTATTTT
D: .
J: TRBJ2-3
V: TRBV30
size: .

CDR3: CSARDSGGLSYEQYF
DNA: TGCAGTGCTAGGGATAGCGGGGGTCTCTCCTACGAGCAATACTTC
D: TRBD2
J: TRBJ2-7
V: TRBV20-1
size: .

CDR3: CASSPGLEAYEQYF
DNA: TGTGCCAGCAGCCCGGGACTCGAAGCCTACGAGCAGTACTTC
D: .
J: TRBJ2-7
V: TRBV6-2/TRBV6-3
size: .

CDR3: CASKGPTETQYF
DNA: TGTGCCAGCAAAGGTCCCACCGAGACCCAGTACTTC
D: .
J: TRBJ2-5
V: TRBV12-3/TRBV12-4
size: .

CDR3: CAWADSGGPQETQYF
DNA: TGTGCCTGGGCCGATAGCGGGGGGCCCCAAGAGACCCAGTACTTC
D: TRBD2
J: TRBJ2-5
V: TRBV30
size: .

CDR3: CASSLLADRGDEQFF
DNA: TGCGCCAGCAGCTTGTTAGCGGACAGGGGGGATGAGCAGTTCTTC
D: TRBD1
J: TRBJ2-1
V: TRBV5-1
size: .

CDR3: CASGTGASNEQFF
DNA: TGTGCCAGCGGGACGGGAGCGTCCAATGAGCAGTTCTTC
D: .
J: TRBJ2-1
V: TRBV2
size: .

CDR3: CASGLEIAGPTDTQYF
DNA: TGTGCTAGTGGTTTGGAGATAGCGGGGCCCACAGATACGCAGTATTTT
D: TRBD2
J: TRBJ2-3
V: TRBV12-5
size: .

CDR3: CASSYSWSTDTQYF
DNA: TGTGCCAGCAGTTACAGCTGGAGCACAGATACGCAGTATTTT
D: .
J: TRBJ2-3
V: TRBV6-5
size: .

CDR3: CASSVRAGVMNTEAFF
DNA: TGTGCCAGCAGTGTGAGGGCAGGGGTCATGAACACTGAAGCTTTCTTT
D: .
J: TRBJ1-1
V: TRBV2
size: .